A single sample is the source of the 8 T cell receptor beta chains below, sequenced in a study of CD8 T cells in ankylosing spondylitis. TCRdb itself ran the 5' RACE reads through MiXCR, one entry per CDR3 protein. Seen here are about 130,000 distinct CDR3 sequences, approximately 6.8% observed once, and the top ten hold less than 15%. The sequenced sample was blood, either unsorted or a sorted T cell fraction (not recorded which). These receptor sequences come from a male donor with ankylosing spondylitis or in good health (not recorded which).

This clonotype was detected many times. CDR3 bases: TGCGCCAGCAGCTTGGGTGGGAACAAAAACATTCAGTACTTC. This encodes CASSLGGNKNIQYF. The J gene is TRBJ2-4, the V gene TRBV5-1, with no clear D. The germline V and J ends were trimmed by 0 bases and 3 bases, with 7 bases remaining between them. This CDR3 is 14 amino acids long. Germline V gene sequence: CDR1 SGHRS, CDR2 YFSETQ.

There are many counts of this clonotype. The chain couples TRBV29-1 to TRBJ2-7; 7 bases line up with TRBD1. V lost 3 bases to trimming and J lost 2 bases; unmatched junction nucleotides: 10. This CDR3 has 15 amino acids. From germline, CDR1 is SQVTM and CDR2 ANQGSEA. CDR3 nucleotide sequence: TGCAGCGTTGACACCCCCACGGGACAGACCTACGAGCAGTACTTC. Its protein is CSVDTPTGQTYEQYF.

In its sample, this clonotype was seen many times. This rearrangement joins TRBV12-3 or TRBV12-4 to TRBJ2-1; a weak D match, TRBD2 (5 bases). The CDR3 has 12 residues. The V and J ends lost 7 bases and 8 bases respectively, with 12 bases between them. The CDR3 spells CASKERGDEQFF. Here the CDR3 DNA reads TGTGCCAGCAAGGAACGGGGTGATGAGCAGTTCTTC.

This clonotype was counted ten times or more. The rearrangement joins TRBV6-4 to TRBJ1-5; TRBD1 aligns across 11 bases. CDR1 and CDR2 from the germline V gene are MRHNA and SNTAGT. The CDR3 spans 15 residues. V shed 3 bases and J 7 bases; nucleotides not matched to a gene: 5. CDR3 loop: CASSDGQGAGQPQHF. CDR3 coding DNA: TGTGCCAGCAGTGATGGACAGGGGGCTGGACAGCCCCAGCATTTT.

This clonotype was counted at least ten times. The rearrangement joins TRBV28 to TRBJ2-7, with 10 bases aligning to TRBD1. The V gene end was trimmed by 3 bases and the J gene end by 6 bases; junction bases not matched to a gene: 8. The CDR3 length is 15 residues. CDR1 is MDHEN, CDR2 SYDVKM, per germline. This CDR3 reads CASSFPGTGAREQYF. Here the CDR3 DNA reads TGTGCCAGCAGTTTTCCCGGGACAGGGGCACGCGAGCAGTACTTC.

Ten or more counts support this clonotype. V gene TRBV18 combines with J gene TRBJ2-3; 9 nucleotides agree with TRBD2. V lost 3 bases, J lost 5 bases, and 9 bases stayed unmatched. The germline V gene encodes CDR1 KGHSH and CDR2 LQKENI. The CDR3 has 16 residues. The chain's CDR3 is CASSPAGGPGKDTQYF. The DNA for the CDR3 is TGTGCCAGCTCACCGGCGGGAGGGCCAGGAAAAGATACGCAGTATTTT.

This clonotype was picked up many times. CDR3 sequence reads: CASSSGYQETQYF. In DNA form, the CDR3 reads TGTGCCAGCTCGAGTGGGTACCAAGAGACCCAGTACTTC. The chain carries TRBV18 and TRBJ2-5, with D uncertain. V lost 6 bases and J 0 bases, leaving 8 bases between the germline ends. Germline-derived CDR1 and CDR2 are KGHSH and LQKENI. The CDR3 totals 13 residues. The full variable domain, in which reference TRBV18 and TRBJ2-5 provide the parts outside the CDR3, is NAGVMQNPRHLVRRRGQEARLRCSPMKGHSHVYWYRQLPEEGLKFMVYLQKENIIDESGMPKERFSAEFPKEGPSILRIQQVVRGDSAAYFCASSSGYQETQYFGPGTRLLVL.

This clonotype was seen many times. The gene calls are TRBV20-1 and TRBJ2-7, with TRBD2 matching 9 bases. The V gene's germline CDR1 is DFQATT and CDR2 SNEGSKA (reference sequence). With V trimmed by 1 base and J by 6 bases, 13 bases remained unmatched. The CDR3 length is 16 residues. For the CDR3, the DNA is TGCAGTGCTAGAGCCCGGATCAATAGCGGGAGAGGCGAGCAGTACTTC. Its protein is CSARARINSGRGEQYF.